Sequencing of this TCR beta chain was carried out in a study of breast tumors, draining lymph nodes, adjacent tissues. General observations from the study: That most tumor T cells come from lymph nodes remained unproven. Most tumor T cells seemingly derive from lymph node, then expand in tumor. Tumor TCR diversity was below lymph nodes but above nontumor tissue. Tumor and nontumor repertoires were significantly more similar in luminal-like than in basal-like breast cancer.

This clonotype was seen repeatedly, ten times or more. Antigen: not known. Germline lookup yields CDR1 SGHRS and CDR2 YFSETQ. V lost 4 bases, J lost 7 bases, and 4 bases stayed unmatched. This CDR3 has 15 residues. TCRdb re-derived calls from the multiplex PCR reads in MiXCR, one entry per CDR3 protein. The sample lists about 170,000 distinct CDR3 sequences, 33% occurring once. Axillary draining lymph nodes of breast cancer patients supplied the node samples. The specimen was axillary lymph node tissue. The TCR was taken from a female donor with breast cancer. Some clones in this sample may be carry-over from other donors' samples. The chain links TRBV5-1 to TRBJ1-6; the match to TRBD1 covers 11 bases. This CDR3 is CASSPGTGGNSPLHF. The CDR3 nucleotides read TGCGCCAGCAGCCCCGGGACAGGGGGGAATTCACCCCTCCACTTT.